A single sample is the source of the 14 T cell receptor beta chains below, sequenced in a study of blood T cell repertoires in COVID-19. The repertoire was sequenced with immunoSEQ multiplex PCR; TCRdb's copy has only in-frame clones and lacks some. The data show about 110,000 clones, over 65% seen once. The specimen sequenced was peripheral blood. The receptors stem from a woman between 35 and 50 years old with acute or convalescent COVID-19.

The chain links TRBV24-1 to TRBJ2-3; 7 bases map to TRBD1. With 2 bases clipped from V and 0 bases from J, the junction kept 10 bases outside the gene matches. Germline values: CDR1 KGHDR, CDR2 SFDVKD. The CDR3 length is 18 residues. The CDR3 DNA reads TGTGCCACCAGTGATTCCCCCCTGACAGGGCCCAGCACAGATACGCAGTATTTT. This codes for CATSDSPLTGPSTDTQYF.

J is TRBJ1-1 and V is TRBV5-1; tentatively, D is TRBD1 (5 bases). The ends were cut back, 0 bases at V and 4 bases at J, with 13 bases in the middle. Germline values: CDR1 SGHRS, CDR2 YFSETQ. The CDR3 sequence is 15 residues long. CDR3 in amino acids: CASSLEGGGGTEAFF. The CDR3 DNA follows: TGCGCCAGCAGCTTGGAGGGAGGTGGGGGCACTGAAGCTTTCTTT.

This chain uses TRBV19 with TRBJ2-3, with D uncertain. This CDR3 has 14 amino acids. The V gene lost 5 bases and the J gene lost 3 bases, with 12 bases spanning the gap. CDR1 LNHDA and CDR2 SQIVND come from the germline V gene (reference sequence). The CDR3 protein is CASSDNNPTDTQYF. In DNA, the CDR3 is TGTGCCAGTAGTGACAATAACCCTACAGATACGCAGTATTTT.

The chain links TRBV23-1 to TRBJ2-7; perhaps TRBD2 as D (6 bases). TRBV23-1 is an ORF for which the function is uncertain. V lost 8 bases and J lost 3, with 23 bases in between. The CDR3 extends over 16 amino acids. The CDR3 DNA follows: TGCGCCAGCCGAACCCGGGGGAAGGGCCCTAACTACGAGCAGTACTTC. As protein: CASRTRGKGPNYEQYF.

This clone was picked up a small number of times. This chain connects TRBV5-7 to TRBJ1-5; 7 positions agree with TRBD1. TRBV5-7 is an open reading frame whose function is uncertain. The CDR3 contains 14 residues. Germline trimming cut 4 bases from V and 6 bases from J; bases unmatched to any gene: 7. The CDR3 reads CASSLRQGSQPQHF. In DNA form, the CDR3 reads TGTGCCAGCAGCCTAAGACAGGGTAGTCAGCCCCAGCATTTT.

V gene TRBV5-1 combines with J gene TRBJ2-2, with D possibly matching TRBD2 (6 bases). The CDR3 has 15 residues. Germline lookup yields CDR1 SGHRS and CDR2 YFSETQ. The V end lost 1 base, the J end lost 7 bases, and 14 bases lay between the germline ends. CDR3 loop: CASSLSGVGGGELFF. CDR3 DNA: TGCGCCAGCAGCTTGTCGGGGGTCGGTGGCGGGGAGCTGTTTTTT.

This chain joins TRBV19 and TRBJ1-1; D unresolved. V was pared by 4 bases and J by 0 bases, with 9 bases between. The CDR3 is made up of 14 amino acids. Per germline, CDR1 LNHDA and CDR2 SQIVND (reference sequence). CDR3 bases: TGTGCCAGTAGTAAAGCACGGGTGAACACTGAAGCTTTCTTT. This gives the protein CASSKARVNTEAFF.

The chain links TRBV4-3 to TRBJ1-1, with D tentatively TRBD1 (5 bases). The ends were cut back, 4 bases at V and 5 bases at J, with 11 bases in the middle. The CDR3 loop spans 13 amino acids. Per germline, CDR1 LGHNA and CDR2 YSLEER. CDR3 sequence reads: CASSRDSPTEAFF. Written as DNA, the CDR3 is TGCGCCAGCAGCCGAGACAGTCCAACTGAAGCTTTCTTT.

This clone was recorded a few times. Other DNA variants within this sample encode the same CDR3. V is TRBV5-1 and J is TRBJ1-4, with D possibly TRBD1 on 6 matching bases. Germline V gives CDR1 SGHRS, CDR2 YFSETQ. V lost 4 bases and J lost 2, with 12 bases in between. This CDR3 is 15 amino acids long. CDR3 loop: CASSGGQHTNEKLFF. Written as DNA, the CDR3 is TGCGCCAGCAGCGGCGGACAGCACACTAATGAAAAACTGTTTTTT.

V and J are TRBV11-3 and TRBJ2-7, with D uncertain. Germline values: CDR1 SGHNT, CDR2 YENEEA. The CDR3 contains 16 residues. Trimming took 1 base from V and 5 from J, leaving 18 bases between them. CDR3 DNA sequence: TGTGCCAGCAGCTTAGGGTTAGGCGCGGTTAACGACGAGCAGTACTTC. Its translation is CASSLGLGAVNDEQYF.

V usage is TRBV6-5 and J usage is TRBJ2-3, with 9 positions matching TRBD2. Germline lookup yields CDR1 MNHEY and CDR2 SVGAGI. V lost 11 bases and J lost 0; bases outside the gene matches: 3. The CDR3 sequence is 13 residues long. CDR3 region: CAGTSGSTDTQYF. The CDR3 region has the DNA TGTGCCGGCACTAGCGGGAGCACAGATACGCAGTATTTT.

The genes are TRBV12-3 or TRBV12-4 and TRBJ2-1, with 11 bases identical to TRBD2. The CDR3 has 13 residues. The junction had 7 bases not matched to a gene; V was cut back by 9 bases and J by 9 bases. CDR3 DNA: TGTGCCAGTATAGCGGGGGGGCCAGGTGAGCAGTTCTTC. Translation gives CASIAGGPGEQFF.

The gene calls are TRBV10-1 and TRBJ2-5, with D perhaps TRBD2 (5 bases). The ends were cut back, 4 bases at V and 5 bases at J, with 11 bases in the middle. The CDR3 consists of 13 residues. The germline V gene encodes CDR1 WNHNN and CDR2 SYGVQD (reference sequence). As DNA, the CDR3 is TGCGCCAGCAGTGCCGGTCGAGGGGAGACCCAGTACTTC. Its translation: CASSAGRGETQYF.

This clone was recorded a few times. The same CDR3 can be traced to other DNA sequences in this sample. The CDR3 sequence is CASSGADRPEAFF. The CDR3 DNA is TGTGCCAGCAGTGGAGCGGACAGGCCTGAAGCTTTCTTT. V usage is TRBV6-1 and J usage is TRBJ1-1, with TRBD1 matching over 7 bases. The junction had 5 bases not matched to a gene; V was cut back by 4 bases and J by 6 bases. Germline V gene sequence: CDR1 MNHNS, CDR2 SASEGT. CDR3 length: 13 residues.